The next 18 T cell receptor beta chains were all read from a single sample in a study of blood T cell repertoires in COVID-19 (TCRdb year 2020). Library construction relied on the immunoSEQ multiplex PCR assay. TCRdb mirrors the immuneACCESS table, restricted to in-frame sequences. Some clones are absent from its copies; in checked studies, under half trace to an unresolved V gene, and the reason for the others is unknown. The sample table lists about 410,000 clones, 85% to 90% of them with a count of one. About 1.7% of the sample is taken by the ten largest. Sequencing was performed on PBMCs or T cells enriched from blood (not recorded which). The receptors come from a woman younger than 45 who had recovered from COVID-19.

The rearrangement uses TRBV6-6 and TRBJ2-3; D unresolved. V was shortened by 0 bases and J by 2 bases, with 6 bases between the two germline ends. CDR3 length: 14 amino acids. Germline assignment: CDR1 MNHNY and CDR2 SVGAGI (reference sequence). The CDR3 nucleotides are TGTGCCAGCAGTTACTCGGAGTTCACAGATACGCAGTATTTT. It codes for CASSYSEFTDTQYF.

V and J are TRBV19 and TRBJ2-5; TRBD1 matches at 9 bases. Trimming took 9 bases from V and 2 from J; bases not matched to a gene: 4. This CDR3 contains 13 residues. The germline gives CDR1 LNHDA, CDR2 SQIVND (reference sequence). CDR3 nucleotides: TGTGCCAGCGCCGGGACAGGGCAAGAGACCCAGTACTTC. Translated: CASAGTGQETQYF.

V and J are TRBV12-3 or TRBV12-4 and TRBJ1-6; possibly TRBD1 for D (6 bases). V was clipped by 8 bases and J by 8 bases, with 13 bases between them. There are 13 residues in the CDR3. The CDR3 protein is CASLYRVHSPLHF. CDR3 DNA sequence: TGTGCCAGCCTTTACAGGGTTCATTCACCCCTCCACTTT.

The V and J genes are TRBV19 and TRBJ1-2; D unresolved. Trimming cost V 4 bases and J 3 bases, with 12 bases left between them. Germline V lookup: CDR1 LNHDA, CDR2 SQIVND (reference sequence). The CDR3 covers 14 residues. This CDR3 reads CASSTPGRYYGYTF. The CDR3 region has the DNA TGTGCCAGTAGTACCCCGGGTAGGTACTATGGCTACACCTTC.

V is TRBV12-3 or TRBV12-4 and J is TRBJ2-7; the match to TRBD1 covers 7 bases. This CDR3 comprises 11 residues. Trimming took 6 bases from V and 9 from J; bases not matched to a gene: 5. The CDR3 nucleotides read TGTGCCAGCAGCGCCAACAGGGGGCAGTACTTC. Its translation is CASSANRGQYF.

This chain joins TRBV6-5 and TRBJ2-7, with 7 nucleotides matching TRBD1. V was clipped by 1 base and J by 2 bases; unmatched bases: 5. CDR1 is MNHEY, CDR2 SVGAGI, per germline. The CDR3 totals 15 residues. The CDR3 region is CASSYYEQGTYEQYF. DNA of the CDR3: TGTGCCAGCAGTTACTACGAACAGGGGACCTACGAGCAGTACTTC.

This chain connects TRBV28 to TRBJ1-1, with 8 bases aligning to TRBD1. The CDR3 is 15 residues long. Germline trimming cut 2 bases from V and 1 base from J; bases unmatched to any gene: 3. Germline CDR1 reads MDHEN; CDR2 reads SYDVKM. CDR3 bases: TGTGCCAGCAGTTTAGGGGACAGGACGAACACTGAAGCTTTCTTT. Translated: CASSLGDRTNTEAFF.

The rearrangement joins TRBV5-6 to TRBJ2-1, with 10 bases matching TRBD2. Germline CDR1 reads SGHDT; CDR2 reads YYEEEE. The J segment lost 8 bases and the V segment lost 1 base, leaving 12 bases of the junction unmatched. The CDR3 has 17 amino acids. The CDR3 reads CASSLPSGGAGLDEQFF. DNA for the CDR3: TGTGCCAGCAGCTTGCCCAGCGGGGGGGCGGGATTAGATGAGCAGTTCTTC. Based on the CDR3 plus reference TRBV5-6 and TRBJ2-1, the full variable domain is DAGVTQSPTHLIKTRGQQVTLRCSPKSGHDTVSWYQQALGQGPQFIFQYYEEEERQRGNFPDRFSGHQFPNYSSELNVNALLLGDSALYLCASSLPSGGAGLDEQFFGPGTRLTVL.

V is TRBV30 and J is TRBJ1-1; the D gene is possibly TRBD1 (5 bases). The CDR3 consists of 14 residues. The V end was cut by 2 bases, the J end by 0 bases, with 10 bases between. Germline V CDR1 and CDR2: GTSNPN, SVGIG (reference sequence). CDR3 DNA sequence: TGTGCCTGGAGTTTCCTAGGGGTGAACACTGAAGCTTTCTTT. Translated: CAWSFLGVNTEAFF.

This chain uses TRBV7-2 with TRBJ2-3; possible D gene TRBD1, 6 bases. Germline V lookup: CDR1 SGHTA, CDR2 FQGNSA. This CDR3 comprises 16 residues. V lost 5 bases and J 0 bases, leaving 15 bases between the germline ends. The CDR3 sequence: CASSPSHRASTDTQYF. The CDR3 nucleotides are TGTGCCAGCAGCCCCTCCCACAGGGCGAGCACAGATACGCAGTATTTT.

This chain joins TRBV30 and TRBJ2-4, with a possible D match to TRBD1 (6 bases). Between the trimmed V and J ends, which lost 4 bases and 0 bases, there was a span of 16 bases. The CDR3 covers 16 residues. Germline CDR1 is GTSNPN and CDR2 is SVGIG (reference sequence). CDR3 sequence (DNA): TGTGCCTGGACCGGAGGACAGCTAGTAGCCAAAAACATTCAGTACTTC. Its protein product is CAWTGGQLVAKNIQYF. The full variable domain, with the rest looked up from reference TRBV30 and TRBJ2-4, is SQTIHQWPATLVQPVGSPLSLECTVEGTSNPNLYWYRQAAGRGLQLLFYSVGIGQISSEVPQNLSASRPQDRQFILSSKKLLLSDSGFYLCAWTGGQLVAKNIQYFGAGTRLSVL.

This clone was seen just once. Other DNA sequences of this sample code for an identical CDR3. The chain uses TRBV28 and TRBJ1-1, with D possibly being TRBD1 (5 bases). The CDR3 is 14 amino acids. From germline, CDR1 is MDHEN and CDR2 SYDVKM. Between the trimmed V and J ends, which lost 3 bases and 1 base, there was a span of 9 bases. The CDR3 DNA reads TGTGCCAGCAGTTTGGGGCAGAAGAACACTGAAGCTTTCTTT. This encodes CASSLGQKNTEAFF.

This sequence joins TRBV7-2 and TRBJ2-3; no definite D call. The germline V gene encodes CDR1 SGHTA and CDR2 FQGNSA. The CDR3 is 13 amino acids. V was pared by 1 base and J by 7 bases, with 9 bases between. The CDR3 DNA follows: TGTGCCAGCAGCTTAGGGCTAACTAATACGCAGTATTTT. Translated: CASSLGLTNTQYF. Looking up the rest from reference TRBV7-2 and TRBJ2-3 gives the full variable domain: GAGVSQSPSNKVTEKGKDVELRCDPISGHTALYWYRQSLGQGLEFLIYFQGNSAPDKSGLPSDRFSAERTGGSVSTLTIQRTQQEDSAVYLCASSLGLTNTQYFGPGTRLTVL.

V is TRBV19 and J is TRBJ1-4; tentative D call: TRBD1 (6 bases). The CDR3 is made up of 17 amino acids. V was clipped by 3 bases and J by 0 bases, with 14 bases between them. Germline lookup yields CDR1 LNHDA and CDR2 SQIVND (reference sequence). In DNA form, the CDR3 reads TGTGCCAGTAGTATCCGTCCAGGGGTTCCAACTAATGAAAAACTGTTTTTT. It encodes CASSIRPGVPTNEKLFF.

The CDR3 coding sequence is TGCGCCAGCAGTGCCGCTAGCGGACCATACAATGAGCAGTTCTTC. Translated, it gives CASSAASGPYNEQFF. The genes are TRBV10-2 and TRBJ2-1; 7 bases match TRBD2. Germline CDR1 and CDR2: WSHSY and SAAADI. The V gene end was trimmed by 4 bases and the J gene end by 4 bases; junction bases not matched to a gene: 7. CDR3 size: 15 residues.

The chain has TRBV5-1 and TRBJ1-3; tentative D call: TRBD1 (5 bases). The CDR3 has 14 amino acids. V was clipped by 4 bases and J by 3 bases, with 11 bases between them. Germline CDR1 and CDR2: SGHRS and YFSETQ. As DNA, the CDR3 is TGCGCCAGCAGCCCTCAAAGGGGTGGAAACACCATATATTTT. It codes for CASSPQRGGNTIYF.

The rearrangement joins TRBV19 to TRBJ2-7, with TRBD1 matching over 8 bases. V lost 7 bases, J lost 1 base, and 6 bases stayed unmatched. The V gene's germline CDR1 is LNHDA and CDR2 SQIVND (reference sequence). The CDR3 consists of 14 residues. The CDR3 is CASIGTGESYEQYF. The CDR3, as DNA: TGTGCCAGTATTGGGACAGGAGAGTCCTACGAGCAGTACTTC.

This clone has only one observation. This chain connects TRBV2 to TRBJ2-1; 10 nucleotides match TRBD2. The V segment lost 7 bases and the J segment 7 bases; nucleotides outside the gene matches: 7. Germline values: CDR1 SNHLY, CDR2 FYNNEI. This CDR3 has 14 amino acids. The CDR3 region is CASNIAGGLNEQFF. The DNA of the CDR3 is TGTGCCAGCAATATAGCGGGAGGCTTAAATGAGCAGTTCTTC.